The rows below give T cell receptor beta chains drawn from one sample of a study of shared clonotypes between healthy human individuals. Clones were read by immunoSEQ multiplex PCR, and TCRdb kept only the in-frame ones, dropping some. The table records approximately 2,000,000 clones, 85% to 95% of them present only once. Sequenced sample: naive CD4+ T cells from PBMCs. The receptors derive from a man aged 18 to 29 in good health. Some clones in this sample may be carry-over from other donors' samples. The CDR3 runs from the conserved cysteine through the conserved F or W.

v_call cdr3_aa
TRBV1 CTSSPGVGEQYF
TRBV7-2 CASSFVGLSGETQYF
TRBV5-4 CASSRDSDSYEQYF
TRBV28 CASSQLGGYYGYTF
TRBV14 CASSQVGRGPYNEQFF
TRBV7-3 CASSSGTSGTYEQYF
TRBV7-2 CASSPRGRVNEQYF
TRBV28 CASSLGAGLGYGYTF
TRBV2 CASSEAPPGREQYF
TRBV19 CATWGRHQPQHF
TRBV28 CASSSLRLGNTF
TRBV6-6 CASSYSTDTIYF
TRBV9 CASSVAPFTGELFF
TRBV7-2 CASSLNRGEETQYF
TRBV18 CASSSSGTTNEKLFF
TRBV6-5 CASSYGGSGNTIYF